Listed here are 32 T cell receptor beta chains from one sample, sequenced in a study of tumor-infiltrating lymphocytes in localized non-small cell lung cancer (dated by TCRdb to the early 2020s). The library was obtained by the immunoSEQ multiplex PCR assay. Not all clones reach the TCRdb copy of this immuneACCESS table, which keeps in-frame sequences only. Checked studies attribute under half of the gap to unresolved V genes and leave the rest unexplained. This sample is represented by about 14,000 clones; roughly four fifths of them were singletons. Roughly 19% of the sample belongs to the ten largest clones. Sequencing used lung tumor tissue. Source of these receptors: a human donor with non-small cell lung cancer.

This chain connects TRBV5-6 to TRBJ2-1, with D hard to call. The CDR3 length is 14 residues. V shed 2 bases and J shed 5 bases, with 11 bases lying between them. CDR1 and CDR2 from the germline V gene are SGHDT and YYEEEE. The DNA of the CDR3 is TGTGCCAGCAGCTTCTACGGGTCGGACAATGAGCAGTTCTTC. This gives the protein CASSFYGSDNEQFF.

This chain uses TRBV7-2 with TRBJ2-7, with D possibly matching TRBD1 (5 bases). Deletions cut 0 bases from V and 5 bases from J, with 11 bases between. The CDR3 extends over 14 amino acids. The germline gives CDR1 SGHTA, CDR2 FQGNSA. The CDR3: CASSLAGTGDEQYF. The CDR3 DNA reads as TGTGCCAGCAGCTTAGCGGGAACAGGAGACGAGCAGTACTTC.

The chain employs TRBV5-1 and TRBJ1-2; possible D gene TRBD1, 5 bases. This CDR3 has 14 amino acids. Germline CDR1 reads SGHRS; CDR2 reads YFSETQ. The V end was cut by 0 bases, the J end by 4 bases, with 10 bases between. Here the CDR3 reads CASSLGGRTYGYTF. The CDR3 region has the DNA TGCGCCAGCAGCTTGGGGGGCAGGACCTATGGCTACACCTTC.

The V call is TRBV30, the J call TRBJ1-4; 10 bases line up with TRBD1. V was pared by 0 bases and J by 8 bases, with 3 bases of the junction left unmatched. Germline CDR1 GTSNPN, CDR2 SVGIG (reference sequence). This CDR3 region has 14 residues. The CDR3 coding sequence is TGTGCCTGGAGTGTAGGGACAGGGGAGGAAAAACTGTTTTTT. It encodes CAWSVGTGEEKLFF. The whole variable domain, filled in from reference TRBV30 and TRBJ1-4, reads SQTIHQWPATLVQPVGSPLSLECTVEGTSNPNLYWYRQAAGRGLQLLFYSVGIGQISSEVPQNLSASRPQDRQFILSSKKLLLSDSGFYLCAWSVGTGEEKLFFGSGTQLSVL.

This chain joins TRBV2 and TRBJ1-2, with D uncertain. Looked up from germline, CDR1 is SNHLY and CDR2 is FYNNEI. This CDR3 has 11 residues. Trimming pared 6 bases from V and 4 bases from J, leaving 6 bases between. The CDR3 DNA reads as TGTGCCAGCAGCCCTTTCTATGGCTACACCTTC. Residues: CASSPFYGYTF.

The V and J genes are TRBV9 and TRBJ2-3; TRBD2 is a possible D gene (5 bases). The V gene lost 1 base and the J gene lost 4 bases, with 16 bases spanning the gap. The germline gives CDR1 SGDLS, CDR2 YYNGEE. The CDR3 loop spans 16 amino acids. CDR3 sequence: CASSVPLVPKADTQYF. For the CDR3, the DNA is TGTGCCAGCAGCGTACCACTAGTACCGAAAGCAGATACGCAGTATTTT.

V usage is TRBV27 and J usage is TRBJ2-7; D is ambiguous. CDR1 MNHEY and CDR2 SMNVEV come from the germline V gene (reference sequence). Trimming removed 4 bases at V and 1 base at J, with 11 bases between. The CDR3 runs to 14 residues. CDR3 residues: CASSSGWGSYEQYF. The CDR3 DNA reads as TGTGCCAGCAGTTCCGGTTGGGGATCCTACGAGCAGTACTTC.

This clone was seen a few times. The gene calls are TRBV6-1 and TRBJ2-1; the D gene is possibly TRBD1 (5 bases). CDR1 is MNHNS, CDR2 SASEGT, per germline. V was pared by 2 bases and J by 4 bases, with 12 bases between. This CDR3 is built from 15 residues. In nucleotides, the CDR3 is TGTGCCAGCAGTGAAATCCTTCAGGGATACAATGAGCAGTTCTTC. This gives the protein CASSEILQGYNEQFF.

The chain combines TRBV5-1 with TRBJ1-4, with TRBD1 as a possible D gene (6 bases). Germline CDR1 reads SGHRS; CDR2 reads YFSETQ. V gave up 7 bases and J gave up 6 bases, with 16 bases separating them. This CDR3 is 14 amino acids long. CDR3 residues: CASSRSGGDEKLFF. The DNA of the CDR3 is TGCGCCAGCTCTAGGTCGGGGGGCGATGAAAAACTGTTTTTT.

J is TRBJ2-2 and V is TRBV28; D is perhaps TRBD1 (5 bases). Germline V CDR1 and CDR2: MDHEN, SYDVKM. The V end lost 4 bases, the J end lost 5 bases, and 14 bases lay between the germline ends. The CDR3 covers 15 residues. CDR3 nucleotides: TGTGCCAGCAGTTCTCTGGCAGGGCCAACCGGGGAGCTGTTTTTT. It specifies CASSSLAGPTGELFF.

The rearrangement uses TRBV29-1 and TRBJ2-5; TRBD1 matches 10 bases. Germline assignment: CDR1 SQVTM and CDR2 ANQGSEA. This CDR3 is 12 amino acids long. Unmatched junction bases numbered 3, after V lost 6 bases and J lost 5 bases. Here the CDR3 DNA reads TGCAGCGTATCGGGACAGGGGGAGACCCAGTACTTC. It is translated as CSVSGQGETQYF.

The chain couples TRBV11-3 to TRBJ2-3, with 10 bases that match TRBD2. V lost 5 bases, J lost 3 bases, and 5 bases stayed unmatched. CDR1 SGHNT and CDR2 YENEEA come from the germline V gene. This CDR3 is 15 amino acids long. The CDR3 nucleotides read TGTGCCAGCAGCCCGGGACTAGCGCCGACAGATACGCAGTATTTT. Amino acids: CASSPGLAPTDTQYF.

This rearrangement joins TRBV6-5 to TRBJ2-5; no clear D gene. The V gene's germline CDR1 is MNHEY and CDR2 SVGAGI. V lost 0 bases and J lost 4, with 9 bases in between. This CDR3 contains 14 residues. CDR3 sequence reads: CASSYSNRVETQYF. CDR3 DNA sequence: TGTGCCAGCAGTTACTCGAATAGGGTAGAGACCCAGTACTTC.

V is TRBV18 and J is TRBJ2-7; 11 bases are shared with TRBD1. The CDR3 is 13 residues long. Germline V CDR1 and CDR2: KGHSH, LQKENI. The V gene end was trimmed by 8 bases and the J gene end by 7 bases; junction bases not matched to a gene: 7. The CDR3 sequence is CASALGQGEEQYF. CDR3 bases: TGTGCCAGCGCCTTGGGACAGGGGGAAGAGCAGTACTTC.

This clone was found once. This chain uses TRBV5-1 with TRBJ1-5; no firm D call. The CDR3 totals 13 residues. Germline CDR1 SGHRS, CDR2 YFSETQ. The V end lost 1 base, the J end lost 0 bases, and 2 bases lay between the germline ends. The CDR3 sequence is CASSLYSNQPQHF. The CDR3 DNA reads as TGCGCCAGCAGCTTGTATAGCAATCAGCCCCAGCATTTT.

The chain has TRBV9 and TRBJ2-3, with D perhaps TRBD2 (6 bases). The CDR3 spans 16 residues. From germline, CDR1 is SGDLS and CDR2 YYNGEE. V lost 2 bases and J 1 base, leaving 14 bases between the germline ends. The CDR3 sequence is CASSVTAGPGTDTQYF. The CDR3 DNA sequence: TGTGCCAGCAGCGTGACGGCGGGACCGGGCACAGATACGCAGTATTTT. The full variable domain, in which reference TRBV9 and TRBJ2-3 provide the parts outside the CDR3, is DSGVTQTPKHLITATGQRVTLRCSPRSGDLSVYWYQQSLDQGLQFLIQYYNGEERAKGNILERFSAQQFPDLHSELNLSSLELGDSALYFCASSVTAGPGTDTQYFGPGTRLTVL.

This clone was picked up one time. The chain combines TRBV5-4 with TRBJ2-1; TRBD2 agrees at 8 bases. CDR1 is SGHNT and CDR2 is YYREEE in the germline V gene (reference sequence). Trimming cost V 1 base and J 5 bases; bases outside gene matches: 5. The CDR3 totals 15 residues. The CDR3 region is CASSLTGGANNEQFF. The CDR3 bases are TGTGCCAGCAGCTTGACGGGGGGGGCCAACAATGAGCAGTTCTTC.

The V gene is TRBV5-4, the J gene TRBJ2-5, with D perhaps assigned TRBD1 or TRBD2 (6 bases each). Germline-derived CDR1 and CDR2 are SGHNT and YYREEE (reference sequence). This CDR3 spans 14 amino acids. The V end was cut by 3 bases, the J end by 5 bases, with 14 bases between. CDR3: CASSSRGARETQYF. CDR3 sequence (DNA): TGTGCCAGCAGCTCTAGGGGGGCTCGGGAGACCCAGTACTTC.

The CDR3 nucleotides read TGTGCCAGCAGCGAGCCGAACCGGGATACGCAGTATTTT. Residues: CASSEPNRDTQYF. V and J are TRBV9 and TRBJ2-3; D unresolved. V was clipped by 3 bases and J by 6 bases, with 11 bases between them. The CDR3 loop spans 13 amino acids. Germline V gives CDR1 SGDLS, CDR2 YYNGEE.

This clone was detected a few times. The chain employs TRBV5-1 and TRBJ1-4, with 7 bases matching TRBD1. This CDR3 has 14 residues. Looked up from germline, CDR1 is SGHRS and CDR2 is YFSETQ. V was clipped by 8 bases and J by 4 bases; unmatched bases: 8. For the CDR3, the DNA is TGCGCCAGTCACCCGGGACAGCTTAATGAAAAACTGTTTTTT. This codes for CASHPGQLNEKLFF.

This clone showed up just a few times. The chain uses TRBV30 and TRBJ2-5, with D uncertain. The CDR3 spans 16 residues. Germline CDR1 is GTSNPN and CDR2 is SVGIG (reference sequence). V lost 4 bases and J 8 bases, leaving 26 bases between the germline ends. CDR3 nucleotide sequence: TGTGCCTGGAATTACCCGGACGGTATCCTCTCTGAAACCCAGTACTTC. This translates into CAWNYPDGILSETQYF.

This chain connects TRBV13 to TRBJ2-7; 7 nucleotides match TRBD2. The CDR3 extends over 12 amino acids. Trimming took 5 bases from V and 5 from J; bases not matched to a gene: 3. In germline, CDR1 is PRHDT, CDR2 FYEKMQ (reference sequence). The CDR3 spells CASSPAGDEQYF. DNA for the CDR3: TGTGCCAGCAGCCCCGCGGGGGACGAGCAGTACTTC.

The rearrangement joins TRBV6-1 to TRBJ2-5; D gene unclear. The CDR3 runs to 11 residues. Trimming cost V 3 bases and J 5 bases, with 4 bases left between them. Germline assignment: CDR1 MNHNS and CDR2 SASEGT. Here the CDR3 DNA reads TGTGCCAGCAGTGATGTGGAGACCCAGTACTTC. Its translation: CASSDVETQYF.

In its sample, this clone was seen once. V is TRBV13 and J is TRBJ2-3; D gene ambiguous. With 6 bases removed from V and 2 bases from J, the gap between germline ends came to 6 bases. The germline CDR1 and CDR2 sequences are PRHDT and FYEKMQ (reference sequence). The CDR3 runs to 12 residues. Written as DNA, the CDR3 is TGTGCCAGCAGTTGGTCCACAGATACGCAGTATTTT. Its protein product is CASSWSTDTQYF.

The chain couples TRBV9 to TRBJ2-5; D tentatively reads TRBD1 or TRBD2 (6 bases each). The CDR3 runs 15 residues. V was clipped by 4 bases and J by 3 bases, with 16 bases between them. The germline CDR1 and CDR2 sequences are SGDLS and YYNGEE. The CDR3 nucleotides are TGTGCCAGCAGCCCCAATCCGGGGGCCGAAGAGACCCAGTACTTC. The encoded protein is CASSPNPGAEETQYF.

The V gene is TRBV7-6, the J gene TRBJ2-1, with 10 bases that match TRBD2. The germline gives CDR1 SGHVS, CDR2 FNYEAQ. The V and J ends lost 0 bases and 7 bases, in that order; junction bases with no gene match: 3. The CDR3 spans 15 residues. CDR3 sequence: CASSLAAGGRNEQFF. CDR3 DNA: TGTGCCAGCAGCTTAGCAGCGGGAGGGAGGAATGAGCAGTTCTTC.

This clone was counted only a few times. The chain is built from TRBV21-1 and TRBJ2-7; TRBD2, as called in the table, went unchecked against the DNA. TRBV21-1 is recorded as a pseudogene. This CDR3 has 15 amino acids. DNA for the CDR3: TGTGCCAGCAGCAAAGGGGATGAGGGCGGGGGCGAGCAGTACTTC. It translates to CASSKGDEGGGEQYF.

The chain recombines TRBV4-2 with TRBJ2-5; D is undetermined. From germline, CDR1 is LGHNA and CDR2 YNFKEQ. This CDR3 is built from 13 residues. The V end lost 4 bases, the J end lost 0 bases, and 6 bases lay between the germline ends. The CDR3 nucleotides read TGTGCCAGCAGCCCCATAGACCAAGAGACCCAGTACTTC. Translated: CASSPIDQETQYF.

V is TRBV5-4 and J is TRBJ2-5, with 12 bases identical to TRBD2. The CDR3 runs to 16 residues. The V gene end was trimmed by 4 bases and the J gene end by 3 bases; junction bases not matched to a gene: 7. Germline assignment: CDR1 SGHNT and CDR2 YYREEE (reference sequence). CDR3 amino acids: CASSAPRLAGEETQYF. The CDR3 DNA is TGTGCCAGCAGCGCTCCCCGACTAGCGGGGGAAGAGACCCAGTACTTC. The whole variable domain, filled in from reference TRBV5-4 and TRBJ2-5, reads ETGVTQSPTHLIKTRGQQVTLRCSSQSGHNTVSWYQQALGQGPQFIFQYYREEENGRGNFPPRFSGLQFPNYSSELNVNALELDDSALYLCASSAPRLAGEETQYFGPGTRLLVL.

The chain joins TRBV7-2 to TRBJ2-5; 7 nucleotides match TRBD2. V dropped 1 base and J dropped 4; count of bases not matched to a gene: 3. This CDR3 contains 14 residues. CDR1 is SGHTA, CDR2 FQGNSA, per germline. This chain's CDR3 is CASSLGGGGETQYF. The CDR3 nucleotides are TGTGCCAGCAGCTTAGGTGGGGGGGGAGAGACCCAGTACTTC.

The chain combines TRBV19 with TRBJ2-3, with a possible D match to TRBD2 (6 bases). The CDR3 runs to 16 residues. The V gene's germline CDR1 is LNHDA and CDR2 SQIVND (reference sequence). V lost 5 bases to trimming and J lost 2 bases, with 17 bases between them. The CDR3 coding sequence is TGTGCCAGTAGTCGGGACTCACTCTCTTACACAGATACGCAGTATTTT. Amino acid sequence: CASSRDSLSYTDTQYF.

The J gene is TRBJ2-2, the V gene TRBV27; D uncertain. Germline lookup yields CDR1 MNHEY and CDR2 SMNVEV (reference sequence). CDR3 length: 12 amino acids. Trimming took off 6 bases at V and 1 base at J, with 3 bases between the two ends. As DNA, the CDR3 is TGTGCCAGCAGCCGGAACACCGGGGAGCTGTTTTTT. Translation: CASSRNTGELFF.